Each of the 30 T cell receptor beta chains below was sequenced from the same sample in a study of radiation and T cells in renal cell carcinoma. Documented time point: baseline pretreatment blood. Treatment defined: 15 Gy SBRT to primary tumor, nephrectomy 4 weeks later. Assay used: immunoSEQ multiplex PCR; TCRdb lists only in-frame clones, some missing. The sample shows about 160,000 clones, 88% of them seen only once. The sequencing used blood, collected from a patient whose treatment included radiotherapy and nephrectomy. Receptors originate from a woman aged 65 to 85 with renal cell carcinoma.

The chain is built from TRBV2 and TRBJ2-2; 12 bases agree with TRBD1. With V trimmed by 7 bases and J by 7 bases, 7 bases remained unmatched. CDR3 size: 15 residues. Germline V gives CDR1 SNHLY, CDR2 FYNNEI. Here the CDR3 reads CASKGTGGNFGELFF. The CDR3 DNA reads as TGTGCCAGCAAGGGGACAGGGGGCAATTTCGGGGAGCTGTTTTTT.

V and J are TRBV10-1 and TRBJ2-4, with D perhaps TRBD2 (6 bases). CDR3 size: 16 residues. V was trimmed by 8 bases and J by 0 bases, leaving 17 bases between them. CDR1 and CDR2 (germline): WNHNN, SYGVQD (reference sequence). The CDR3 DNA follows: TGCGCCAGCTCCTGGGAGGAGCCACTAGCCAAAAACATTCAGTACTTC. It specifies CASSWEEPLAKNIQYF.

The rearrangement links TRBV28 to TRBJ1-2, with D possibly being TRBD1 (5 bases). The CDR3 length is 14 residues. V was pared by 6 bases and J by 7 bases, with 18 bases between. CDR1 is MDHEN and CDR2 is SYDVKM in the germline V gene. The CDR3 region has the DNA TGTGCCAGCAGATTTTACAGGTTACCTTCTGGCTACACCTTC. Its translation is CASRFYRLPSGYTF.

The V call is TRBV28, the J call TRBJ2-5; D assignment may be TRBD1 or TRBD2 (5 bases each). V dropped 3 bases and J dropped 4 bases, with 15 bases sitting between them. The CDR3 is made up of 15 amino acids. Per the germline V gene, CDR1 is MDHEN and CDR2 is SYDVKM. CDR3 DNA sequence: TGTGCCAGCAGTTTCGACAGCCGGCGGGCAGAGACCCAGTACTTC. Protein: CASSFDSRRAETQYF.

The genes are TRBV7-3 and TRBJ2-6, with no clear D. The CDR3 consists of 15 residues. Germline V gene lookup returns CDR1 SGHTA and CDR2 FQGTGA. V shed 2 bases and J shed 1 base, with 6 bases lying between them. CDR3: CASSLSTSGANVLTF. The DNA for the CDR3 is TGTGCCAGCAGCTTATCCACATCTGGGGCCAACGTCCTGACTTTC.

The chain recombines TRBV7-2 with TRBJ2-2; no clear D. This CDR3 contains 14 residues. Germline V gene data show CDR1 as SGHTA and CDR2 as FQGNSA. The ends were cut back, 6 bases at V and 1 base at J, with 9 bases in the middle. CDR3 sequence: CASRFTGNTGELFF. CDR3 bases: TGTGCCAGCAGATTTACCGGGAACACCGGGGAGCTGTTTTTT. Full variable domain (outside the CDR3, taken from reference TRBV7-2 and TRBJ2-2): GAGVSQSPSNKVTEKGKDVELRCDPISGHTALYWYRQSLGQGLEFLIYFQGNSAPDKSGLPSDRFSAERTGGSVSTLTIQRTQQEDSAVYLCASRFTGNTGELFFGEGSRLTVL.

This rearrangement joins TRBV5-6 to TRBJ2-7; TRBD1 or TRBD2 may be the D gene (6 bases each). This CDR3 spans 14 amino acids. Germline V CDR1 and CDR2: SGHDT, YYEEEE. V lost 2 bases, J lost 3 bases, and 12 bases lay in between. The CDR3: CASSFSGGGYEQYF. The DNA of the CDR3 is TGTGCCAGCAGCTTCTCCGGGGGCGGCTACGAGCAGTACTTC.

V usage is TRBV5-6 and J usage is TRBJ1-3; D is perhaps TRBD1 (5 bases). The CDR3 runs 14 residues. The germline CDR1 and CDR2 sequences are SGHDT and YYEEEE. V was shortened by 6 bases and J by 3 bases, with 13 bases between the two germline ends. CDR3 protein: CASTSRGSGNTIYF. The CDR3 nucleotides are TGTGCCAGCACCTCTCGGGGGAGTGGAAACACCATATATTTT. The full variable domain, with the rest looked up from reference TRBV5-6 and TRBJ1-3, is DAGVTQSPTHLIKTRGQQVTLRCSPKSGHDTVSWYQQALGQGPQFIFQYYEEEERQRGNFPDRFSGHQFPNYSSELNVNALLLGDSALYLCASTSRGSGNTIYFGEGSWLTVV.

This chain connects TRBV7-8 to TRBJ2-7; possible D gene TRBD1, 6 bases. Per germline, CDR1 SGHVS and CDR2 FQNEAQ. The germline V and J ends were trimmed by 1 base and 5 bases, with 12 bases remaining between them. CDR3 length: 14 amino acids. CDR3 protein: CASSLGQVLDEQYF. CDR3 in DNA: TGTGCCAGCAGCTTAGGACAGGTTTTGGACGAGCAGTACTTC.

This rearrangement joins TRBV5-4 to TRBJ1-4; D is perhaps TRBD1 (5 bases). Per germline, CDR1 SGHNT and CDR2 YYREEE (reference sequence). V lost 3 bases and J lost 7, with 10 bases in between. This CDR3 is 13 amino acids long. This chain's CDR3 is CASSYQGAEKLFF. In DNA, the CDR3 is TGTGCCAGCAGCTATCAAGGGGCTGAAAAACTGTTTTTT.

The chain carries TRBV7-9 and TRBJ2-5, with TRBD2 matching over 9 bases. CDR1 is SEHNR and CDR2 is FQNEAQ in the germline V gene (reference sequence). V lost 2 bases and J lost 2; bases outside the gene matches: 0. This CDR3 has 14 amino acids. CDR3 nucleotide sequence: TGTGCCAGCAGCTTACTAGCGGGGCAAGAGACCCAGTACTTC. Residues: CASSLLAGQETQYF.

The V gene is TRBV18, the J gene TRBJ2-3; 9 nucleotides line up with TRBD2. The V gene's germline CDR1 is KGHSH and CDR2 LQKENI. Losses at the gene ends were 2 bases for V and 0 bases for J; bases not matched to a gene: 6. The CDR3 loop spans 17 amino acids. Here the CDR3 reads CASSPTISGGSTDTQYF. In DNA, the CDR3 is TGTGCCAGCTCACCAACCATTAGCGGGGGTAGCACAGATACGCAGTATTTT.

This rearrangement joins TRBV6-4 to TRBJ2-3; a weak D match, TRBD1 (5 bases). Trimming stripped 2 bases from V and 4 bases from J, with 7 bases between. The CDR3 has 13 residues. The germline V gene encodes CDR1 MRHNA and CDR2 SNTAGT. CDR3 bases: TGTGCCAGCAGTGACGGGGCCCCAGATACGCAGTATTTT. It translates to CASSDGAPDTQYF.

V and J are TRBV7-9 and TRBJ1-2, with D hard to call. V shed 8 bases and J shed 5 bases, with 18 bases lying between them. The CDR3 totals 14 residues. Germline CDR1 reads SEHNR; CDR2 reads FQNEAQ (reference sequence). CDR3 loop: CASRGEGSSYGYTF. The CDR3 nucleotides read TGTGCCAGCCGAGGAGAGGGCTCCTCATATGGCTACACCTTC.

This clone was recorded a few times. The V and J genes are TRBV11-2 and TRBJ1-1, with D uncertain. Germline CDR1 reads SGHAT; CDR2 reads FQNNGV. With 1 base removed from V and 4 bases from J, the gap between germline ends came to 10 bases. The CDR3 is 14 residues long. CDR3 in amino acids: CASSLVLRATEAFF. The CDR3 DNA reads TGTGCCAGCAGCTTAGTTTTAAGGGCCACTGAAGCTTTCTTT.

The CDR3 loop reads CASSIFGGEQYF. The CDR3 region has the DNA TGTGCCAGCAGCATTTTTGGGGGCGAGCAGTACTTC. The chain combines TRBV7-9 with TRBJ2-7; either TRBD1 or TRBD2 may fit D (5 bases each). CDR1 SEHNR and CDR2 FQNEAQ come from the germline V gene (reference sequence). This CDR3 is 12 amino acids long. V was trimmed by 5 bases and J by 6 bases, leaving 11 bases between them.

The DNA of the CDR3 is TGTGCCAGTAGTACGTTAGAGCGGGGCCTTCAAGAGACCCAGTACTTC. Translated, it gives CASSTLERGLQETQYF. The V call is TRBV19, the J call TRBJ2-5; 7 bases agree with TRBD2. The length of the CDR3 is 16 residues. The germline CDR1 and CDR2 sequences are LNHDA and SQIVND (reference sequence). The junction had 10 bases not matched to a gene; V was cut back by 4 bases and J by 2 bases.

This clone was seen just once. The CDR3 DNA reads as TGTGCCAGCAGCCAGGGACTAGCGGGGGGCCAAGAGACCCAGTACTTC. The encoded protein is CASSQGLAGGQETQYF. The chain links TRBV4-2 to TRBJ2-5; 15 nucleotides line up with TRBD2. Trimming took 3 bases from V and 1 from J; bases not matched to a gene: 0. Germline CDR1 reads LGHNA; CDR2 reads YNFKEQ. The CDR3 sequence is 16 residues long.

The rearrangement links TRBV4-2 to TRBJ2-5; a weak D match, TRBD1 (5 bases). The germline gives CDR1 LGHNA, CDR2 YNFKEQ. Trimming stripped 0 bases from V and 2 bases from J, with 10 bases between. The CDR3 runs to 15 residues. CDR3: CASSQDQGSQETQYF. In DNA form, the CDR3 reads TGTGCCAGCAGCCAAGATCAGGGCAGTCAAGAGACCCAGTACTTC.

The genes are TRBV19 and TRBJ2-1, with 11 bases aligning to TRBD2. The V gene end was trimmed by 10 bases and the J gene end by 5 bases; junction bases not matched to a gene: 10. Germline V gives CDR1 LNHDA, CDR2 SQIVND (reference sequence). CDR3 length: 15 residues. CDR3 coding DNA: TGTGCCACTACCTATAGCGGGGGGGCGAACAATGAGCAGTTCTTC. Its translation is CATTYSGGANNEQFF.

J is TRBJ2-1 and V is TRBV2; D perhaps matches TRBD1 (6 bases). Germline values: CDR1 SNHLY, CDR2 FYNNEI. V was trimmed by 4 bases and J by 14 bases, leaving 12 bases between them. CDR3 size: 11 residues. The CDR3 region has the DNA TGTGCCAGCAGTGGAAGAGGACAGAAGTTCTTC. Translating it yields CASSGRGQKFF.

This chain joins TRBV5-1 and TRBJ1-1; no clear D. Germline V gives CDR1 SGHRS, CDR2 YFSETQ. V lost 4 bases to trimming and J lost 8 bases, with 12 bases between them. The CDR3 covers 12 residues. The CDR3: CASSLGPEEAFF. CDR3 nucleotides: TGCGCCAGCAGCCTAGGACCAGAAGAAGCTTTCTTT.

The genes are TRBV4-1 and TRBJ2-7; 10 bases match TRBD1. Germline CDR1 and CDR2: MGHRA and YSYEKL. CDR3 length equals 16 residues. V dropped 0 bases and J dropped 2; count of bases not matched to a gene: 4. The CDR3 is CASSQDLTGGPYEQYF. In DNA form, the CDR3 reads TGCGCCAGCAGCCAAGATTTGACAGGGGGCCCCTACGAGCAGTACTTC.

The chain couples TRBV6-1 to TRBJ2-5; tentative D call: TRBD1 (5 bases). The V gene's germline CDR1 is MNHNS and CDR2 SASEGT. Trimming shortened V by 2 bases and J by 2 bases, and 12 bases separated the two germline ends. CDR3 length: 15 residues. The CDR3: CASSETWGRQETQYF. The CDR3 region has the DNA TGTGCCAGCAGTGAAACCTGGGGCAGGCAAGAGACCCAGTACTTC.

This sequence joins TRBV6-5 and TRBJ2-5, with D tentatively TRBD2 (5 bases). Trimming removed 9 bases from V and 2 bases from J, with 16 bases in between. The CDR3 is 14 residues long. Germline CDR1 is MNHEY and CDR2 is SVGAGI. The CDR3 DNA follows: TGTGCCAGAATCAGCGGTGGGCTTCAAGAGACCCAGTACTTC. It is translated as CARISGGLQETQYF.

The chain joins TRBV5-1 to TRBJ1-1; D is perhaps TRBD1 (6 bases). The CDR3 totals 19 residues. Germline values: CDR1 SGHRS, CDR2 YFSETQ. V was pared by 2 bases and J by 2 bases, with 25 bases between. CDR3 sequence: CASSLNGGSSKGGNTEAFF. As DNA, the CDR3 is TGCGCCAGCAGCTTAAATGGTGGTTCCTCAAAAGGGGGAAACACTGAAGCTTTCTTT. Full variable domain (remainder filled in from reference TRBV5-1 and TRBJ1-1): KAGVTQTPRYLIKTRGQQVTLSCSPISGHRSVSWYQQTPGQGLQFLFEYFSETQRNKGNFPGRFSGRQFSNSRSEMNVSTLELGDSALYLCASSLNGGSSKGGNTEAFFGQGTRLTVV.

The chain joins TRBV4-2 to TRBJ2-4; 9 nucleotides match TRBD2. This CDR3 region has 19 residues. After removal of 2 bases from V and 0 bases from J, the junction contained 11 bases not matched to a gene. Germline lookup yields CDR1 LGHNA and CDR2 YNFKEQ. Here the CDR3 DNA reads TGTGCCAGCAGCCAAAGCCTAGCGGGGACCCCCCTAGCCAAAAACATTCAGTACTTC. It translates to CASSQSLAGTPLAKNIQYF.

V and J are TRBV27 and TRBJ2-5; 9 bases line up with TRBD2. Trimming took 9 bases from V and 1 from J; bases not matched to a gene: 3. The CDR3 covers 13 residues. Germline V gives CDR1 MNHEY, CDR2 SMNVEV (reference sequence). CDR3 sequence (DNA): TGTGCCAGTTGGGGACTAGCCCAAGAGACCCAGTACTTC. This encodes CASWGLAQETQYF.

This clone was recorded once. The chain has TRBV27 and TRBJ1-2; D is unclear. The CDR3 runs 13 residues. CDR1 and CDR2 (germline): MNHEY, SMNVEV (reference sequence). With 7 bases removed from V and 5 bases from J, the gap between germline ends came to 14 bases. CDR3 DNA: TGTGCCAGCATTCCGGGGAATTTTTATGGCTACACCTTC. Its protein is CASIPGNFYGYTF.

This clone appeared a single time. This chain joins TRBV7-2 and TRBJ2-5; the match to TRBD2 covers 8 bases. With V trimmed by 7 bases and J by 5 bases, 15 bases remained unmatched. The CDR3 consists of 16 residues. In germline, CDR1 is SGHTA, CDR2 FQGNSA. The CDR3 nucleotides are TGTGCCAGCACCCCCCGTTCCGGCGGGGGGCCCGAGACCCAGTACTTC. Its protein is CASTPRSGGGPETQYF.